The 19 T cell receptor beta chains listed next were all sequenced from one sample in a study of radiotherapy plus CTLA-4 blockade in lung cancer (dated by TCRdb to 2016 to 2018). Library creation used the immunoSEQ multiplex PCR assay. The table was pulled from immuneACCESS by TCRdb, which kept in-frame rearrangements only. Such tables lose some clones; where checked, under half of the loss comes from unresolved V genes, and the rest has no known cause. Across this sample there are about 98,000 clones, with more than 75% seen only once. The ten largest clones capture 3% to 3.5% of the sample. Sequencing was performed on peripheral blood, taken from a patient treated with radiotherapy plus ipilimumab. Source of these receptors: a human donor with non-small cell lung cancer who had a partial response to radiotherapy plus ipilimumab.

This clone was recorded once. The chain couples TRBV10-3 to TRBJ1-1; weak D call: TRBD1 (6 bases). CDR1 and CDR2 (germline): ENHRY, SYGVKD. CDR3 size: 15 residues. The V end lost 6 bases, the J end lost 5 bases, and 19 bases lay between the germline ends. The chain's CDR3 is CAISTGTGWGTEAFF. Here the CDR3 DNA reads TGTGCCATCAGCACAGGGACCGGGTGGGGAACTGAAGCTTTCTTT.

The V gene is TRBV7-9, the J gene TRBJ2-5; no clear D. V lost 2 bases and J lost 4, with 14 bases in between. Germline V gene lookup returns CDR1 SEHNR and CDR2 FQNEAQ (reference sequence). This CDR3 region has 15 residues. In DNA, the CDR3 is TGTGCCAGCAGCTTATTGACTCCTCGAGGAGAGACCCAGTACTTC. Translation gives CASSLLTPRGETQYF.

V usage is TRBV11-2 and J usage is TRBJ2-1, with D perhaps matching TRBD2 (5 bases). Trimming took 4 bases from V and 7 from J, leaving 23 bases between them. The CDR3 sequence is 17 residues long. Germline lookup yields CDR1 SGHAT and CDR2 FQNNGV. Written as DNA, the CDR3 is TGTGCCAGCAGCTCCTCCGAGGGCGGTGCGATGAGGAATGAGCAGTTCTTC. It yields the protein CASSSSEGGAMRNEQFF.

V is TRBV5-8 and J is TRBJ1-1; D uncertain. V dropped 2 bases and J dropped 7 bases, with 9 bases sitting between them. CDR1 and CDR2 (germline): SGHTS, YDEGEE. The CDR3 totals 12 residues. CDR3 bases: TGTGCCAGCAGCTTTACGGAGGGTGAAGCTTTCTTT. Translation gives CASSFTEGEAFF.

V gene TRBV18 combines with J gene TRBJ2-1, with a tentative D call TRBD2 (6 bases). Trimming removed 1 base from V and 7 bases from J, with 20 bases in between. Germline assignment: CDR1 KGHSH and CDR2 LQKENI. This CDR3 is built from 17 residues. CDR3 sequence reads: CASSPRGVRISTNEQFF. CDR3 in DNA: TGTGCCAGCTCACCACGGGGGGTTCGGATCAGTACGAATGAGCAGTTCTTC.

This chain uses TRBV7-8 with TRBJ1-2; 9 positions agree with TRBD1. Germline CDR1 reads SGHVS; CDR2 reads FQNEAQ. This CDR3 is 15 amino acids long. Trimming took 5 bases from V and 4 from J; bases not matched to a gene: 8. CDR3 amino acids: CASSHDRGLGYGYTF. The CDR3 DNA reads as TGTGCCAGCAGCCACGACAGGGGGTTAGGCTATGGCTACACCTTC.

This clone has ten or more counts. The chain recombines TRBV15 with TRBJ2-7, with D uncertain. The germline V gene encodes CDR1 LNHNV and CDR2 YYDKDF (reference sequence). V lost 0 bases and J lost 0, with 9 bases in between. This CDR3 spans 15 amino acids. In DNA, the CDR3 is TGTGCCACCAGCAGAGATTCGACAACCTCCTACGAGCAGTACTTC. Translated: CATSRDSTTSYEQYF.

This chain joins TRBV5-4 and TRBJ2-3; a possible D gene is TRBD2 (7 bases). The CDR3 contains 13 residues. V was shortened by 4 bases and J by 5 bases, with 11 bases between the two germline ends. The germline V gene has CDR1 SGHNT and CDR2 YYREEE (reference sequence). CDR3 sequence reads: CASSKGGEDTQYF. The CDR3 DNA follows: TGTGCCAGCAGCAAAGGGGGGGAAGATACGCAGTATTTT.

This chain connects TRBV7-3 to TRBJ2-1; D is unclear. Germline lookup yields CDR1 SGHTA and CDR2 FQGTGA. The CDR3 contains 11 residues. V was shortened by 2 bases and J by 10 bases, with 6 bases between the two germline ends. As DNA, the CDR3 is TGTGCCAGCAGCTTAGGGCCAGAGCAGTTCTTC. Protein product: CASSLGPEQFF.

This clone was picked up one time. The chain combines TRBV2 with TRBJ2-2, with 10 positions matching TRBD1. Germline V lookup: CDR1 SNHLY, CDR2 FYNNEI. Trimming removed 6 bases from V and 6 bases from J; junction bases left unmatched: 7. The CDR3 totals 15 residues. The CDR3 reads CASRGGQGGAGELFF. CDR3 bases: TGTGCCAGCAGGGGAGGACAGGGGGGCGCCGGGGAGCTGTTTTTT.

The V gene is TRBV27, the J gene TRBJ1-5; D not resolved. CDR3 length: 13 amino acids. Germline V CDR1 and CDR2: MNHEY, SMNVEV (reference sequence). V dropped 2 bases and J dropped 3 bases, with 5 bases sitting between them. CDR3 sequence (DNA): TGTGCCAGCAGTTTACAGTTCAATCAGCCCCAGCATTTT. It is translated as CASSLQFNQPQHF.

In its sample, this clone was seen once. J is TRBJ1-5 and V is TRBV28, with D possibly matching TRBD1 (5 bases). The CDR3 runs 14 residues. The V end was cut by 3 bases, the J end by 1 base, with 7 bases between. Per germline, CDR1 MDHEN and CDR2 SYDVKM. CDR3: CASSFGGSNQPQHF. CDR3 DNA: TGTGCCAGCAGTTTCGGGGGGAGCAATCAGCCCCAGCATTTT.

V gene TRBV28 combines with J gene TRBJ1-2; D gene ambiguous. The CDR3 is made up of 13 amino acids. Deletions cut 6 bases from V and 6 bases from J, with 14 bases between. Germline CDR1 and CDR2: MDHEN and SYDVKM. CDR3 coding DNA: TGTGCCAGCAGCCCGATGGGGAGGGATGGCTACACCTTC. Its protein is CASSPMGRDGYTF.

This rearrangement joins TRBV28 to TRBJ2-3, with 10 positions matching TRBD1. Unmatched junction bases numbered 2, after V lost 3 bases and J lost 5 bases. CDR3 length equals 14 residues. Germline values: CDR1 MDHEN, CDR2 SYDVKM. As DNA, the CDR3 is TGTGCCAGCAGTTTCGGACAGGGGGTAGATACGCAGTATTTT. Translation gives CASSFGQGVDTQYF.

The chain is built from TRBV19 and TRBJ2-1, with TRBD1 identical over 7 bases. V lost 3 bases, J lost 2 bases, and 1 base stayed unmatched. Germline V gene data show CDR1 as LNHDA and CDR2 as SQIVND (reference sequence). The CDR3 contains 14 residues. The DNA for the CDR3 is TGTGCCAGTAGTATCCAGGGGGCCTACAATGAGCAGTTCTTC. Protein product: CASSIQGAYNEQFF.

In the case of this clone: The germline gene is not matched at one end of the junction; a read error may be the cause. The DNA of the CDR3 is TGTGCCAGCAGTGAACGGGCGGGCACAGCTACGCAGTATTTT. Protein sequence: CASSERAGTATQYF. The rearrangement joins TRBV2 to TRBJ2-3; TRBD2 is a possible D gene (5 bases). The CDR3 is 14 amino acids. Germline V gene lookup returns CDR1 SNHLY and CDR2 FYNNEI.

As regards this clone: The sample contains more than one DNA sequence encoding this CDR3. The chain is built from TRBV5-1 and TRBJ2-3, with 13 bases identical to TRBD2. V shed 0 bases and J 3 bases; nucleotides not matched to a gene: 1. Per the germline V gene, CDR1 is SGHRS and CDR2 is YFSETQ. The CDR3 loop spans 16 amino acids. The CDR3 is CASSLGTSGRTDTQYF. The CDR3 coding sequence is TGCGCCAGCAGCTTGGGGACTAGCGGGAGAACAGATACGCAGTATTTT.

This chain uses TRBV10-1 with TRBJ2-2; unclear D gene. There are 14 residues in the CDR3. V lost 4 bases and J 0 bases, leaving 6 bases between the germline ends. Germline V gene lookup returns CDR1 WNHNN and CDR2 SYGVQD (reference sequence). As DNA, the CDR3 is TGCGCCAGCAGTGCCCAGACGAACACCGGGGAGCTGTTTTTT. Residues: CASSAQTNTGELFF.

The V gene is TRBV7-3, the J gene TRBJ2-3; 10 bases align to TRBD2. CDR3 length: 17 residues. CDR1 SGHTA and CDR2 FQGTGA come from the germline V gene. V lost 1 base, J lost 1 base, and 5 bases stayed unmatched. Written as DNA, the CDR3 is TGTGCCAGCAGCTTAAGAGGACTAGCGGACGGCACAGATACGCAGTATTTT. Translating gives CASSLRGLADGTDTQYF.